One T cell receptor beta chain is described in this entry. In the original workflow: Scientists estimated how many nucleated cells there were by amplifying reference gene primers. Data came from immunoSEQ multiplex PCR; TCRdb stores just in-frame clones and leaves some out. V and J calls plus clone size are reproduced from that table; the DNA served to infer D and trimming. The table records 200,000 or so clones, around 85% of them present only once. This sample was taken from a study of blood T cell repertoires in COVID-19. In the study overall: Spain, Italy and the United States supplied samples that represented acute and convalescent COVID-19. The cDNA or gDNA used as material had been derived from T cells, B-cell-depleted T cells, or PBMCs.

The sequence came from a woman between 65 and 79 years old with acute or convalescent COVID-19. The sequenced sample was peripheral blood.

CDR3 protein: CASSYSLGSAKNIQYF. The CDR3 bases are TGTGCCAGCAGTTACTCTCTCGGGAGTGCCAAAAACATTCAGTACTTC. J is TRBJ2-4 and V is TRBV6-6; D may be TRBD2 (6 bases). The germline V gene has CDR1 MNHNY and CDR2 SVGAGI (reference sequence). CDR3 length equals 16 residues. Trimming shortened V by 0 bases and J by 1 base, and 10 bases separated the two germline ends.